The rows below give T cell receptor beta chains drawn from one sample of a study of blood T cells in healthy people across ages. Using its own MiXCR run on the 5' RACE reads, TCRdb lists one record per CDR3 protein. The sample has about 930,000 distinct CDR3 sequences, under 35% seen once. These data were likewise used in another study, on T cells of mothers and their children.

Sequenced: blood. The receptor source for this set is a woman in her forties in good health. Both conserved end residues are part of each CDR3. Each record gives: clone size, D gene, V gene, J gene, CDR3 protein, CDR3 DNA. The D gene is left open where the match is weak. Size is omitted from some rows. Given values are once, few, many or a class for expanded clones.

size: many
D: TRBD2
V: TRBV11-2
J: TRBJ2-3
CDR3: CASSLGLAGPKEAQYF
DNA: TGTGCCAGCAGCTTAGGACTAGCGGGGCCCAAGGAGGCGCAGTATTTT

size: few
D: NA
V: TRBV28
J: TRBJ1-2
CDR3: CASSPRRRVGYGYTF
DNA: TGTGCCAGCAGTCCCAGACGCAGGGTCGGCTATGGCTACACCTTC

size: NA
D: TRBD1
V: TRBV29-1
J: TRBJ1-1
CDR3: CSVITGTGGEDTEAFF
DNA: TGCAGCGTGATAACCGGGACAGGGGGCGAGGACACTGAAGCTTTCTTT

size: NA
D: TRBD2
V: TRBV7-2
J: TRBJ2-1
CDR3: CASSESGVSYNEQFF
DNA: TGTGCCAGCAGCGAGAGCGGGGTCTCCTACAATGAGCAGTTCTTC

size: NA
D: TRBD1
V: TRBV29-1
J: TRBJ2-1
CDR3: CSVPGTGGTYNQQFF
DNA: TGCAGCGTTCCCGGGACAGGGGGTACCTACAATCAGCAGTTCTTT

size: few
D: TRBD1
V: TRBV20-1
J: TRBJ2-1
CDR3: CSAPQGASYNEQFF
DNA: TGCAGTGCCCCGCAGGGGGCATCGTACAATGAGCAGTTCTTC

size: NA
D: TRBD2
V: TRBV18
J: TRBJ2-1
CDR3: CASSPRSSSGGLDEQFF
DNA: TGTGCCAGCTCACCACGTTCTTCCAGCGGGGGGTTGGATGAGCAGTTCTTC

size: NA
D: NA
V: TRBV6-1
J: TRBJ2-6
CDR3: CASSESGGSGANVLTF
DNA: TGTGCCAGCAGTGAGAGCGGAGGCTCTGGGGCCAACGTCCTGACTTTC

size: few
D: NA
V: TRBV7-2
J: TRBJ2-7
CDR3: CASSPVRFDEQYF
DNA: TGTGCCAGCAGCCCCGTCAGGTTTGACGAGCAGTACTTC

size: few
D: NA
V: TRBV6-2/TRBV6-3
J: TRBJ2-5
CDR3: CASSLTDRLGGTQYF
DNA: TGTGCCAGCAGTTTAACGGACAGGCTGGGGGGGACCCAGTACTTC

size: once
D: NA
V: TRBV14
J: TRBJ1-6
CDR3: CASSQQKTRHF
DNA: TGTGCCAGCAGCCAACAGAAAACCCGCCACTTT

size: NA
D: NA
V: TRBV7-2
J: TRBJ2-1
CDR3: CASSLGRGWGNEQFF
DNA: TGTGCCAGCAGCTTAGGACGGGGATGGGGCAATGAGCAGTTCTTC

size: NA
D: NA
V: TRBV7-9
J: TRBJ2-1
CDR3: CASSLGLTGTFF
DNA: TGTGCCAGCAGCTTAGGACTAACCGGCACGTTCTTC

size: few
D: NA
V: TRBV6-5
J: TRBJ2-3
CDR3: CASGRDGSSTDTQYF
DNA: TGTGCCAGCGGCCGGGACGGGTCTAGCACAGATACGCAGTATTTT

size: NA
D: TRBD1
V: TRBV10-3
J: TRBJ2-5
CDR3: CAISAGQGQETQYF
DNA: TGTGCCATCAGTGCCGGACAGGGGCAAGAGACCCAGTACTTC

size: many
D: TRBD2
V: TRBV28
J: TRBJ2-5
CDR3: CASSLPGLAGQETQYF
DNA: TGTGCCAGCAGTCTACCGGGACTAGCGGGACAAGAGACCCAGTACTTC

size: few
D: NA
V: TRBV6-1
J: TRBJ1-5
CDR3: CASSEFGRVDQPQHF
DNA: TGTGCCAGCAGTGAATTCGGACGGGTCGATCAGCCCCAGCATTTT

size: NA
D: NA
V: TRBV28
J: TRBJ2-3
CDR3: CASSLTLNTQYF
DNA: TGTGCCAGCAGTCTTACACTGAATACGCAGTATTTT

size: NA
D: TRBD2
V: TRBV27
J: TRBJ2-1
CDR3: CASSFSRTSGGKKYF
DNA: TGTGCCAGCAGTTTCTCCCGGACTAGCGGGGGGAAAAAGTACTTC

size: many
D: NA
V: TRBV20-1
J: TRBJ2-7
CDR3: CSARDQGGPYEQYF
DNA: TGCAGTGCTAGAGATCAGGGGGGGCCTTACGAGCAGTACTTC

size: few
D: TRBD1
V: TRBV19
J: TRBJ1-1
CDR3: CASGDRRENTEAFF
DNA: TGTGCCAGCGGGGACAGGAGGGAGAACACTGAAGCTTTCTTT

size: NA
D: NA
V: TRBV7-2
J: TRBJ2-1
CDR3: CASSPPKGSQAHNEQFF
DNA: TGTGCCAGCAGCCCCCCCAAAGGTTCGCAGGCCCACAATGAGCAGTTCTTC

size: NA
D: NA
V: TRBV3-1
J: TRBJ2-7
CDR3: CASSQDPGLISYEQYF
DNA: TGTGCCAGCAGCCAAGATCCGGGTCTTATAAGCTACGAGCAGTACTTC

size: NA
D: TRBD2
V: TRBV20-1
J: TRBJ2-3
CDR3: CSAQGRAGYTDTQYF
DNA: TGCAGTGCGCAGGGACGAGCGGGGTACACAGATACGCAGTATTTT

size: NA
D: NA
V: TRBV7-8
J: TRBJ2-3
CDR3: CASSFQWTTDLSGTDTQYF
DNA: TGTGCCAGCAGCTTTCAGTGGACTACAGATCTCTCGGGCACAGATACGCAGTATTTT

size: NA
D: NA
V: TRBV7-3
J: TRBJ2-1
CDR3: CASSLTGSEDNEQFF
DNA: TGTGCCAGCAGCTTAACAGGGTCTGAGGACAATGAGCAGTTCTTC

size: NA
D: NA
V: TRBV6-1
J: TRBJ1-6
CDR3: CASSAPGKFRSPLHF
DNA: TGTGCCAGCAGTGCCCCAGGGAAATTTCGATCACCCCTCCACTTT

size: many
D: NA
V: TRBV10-3
J: TRBJ2-7
CDR3: CAISVRPQDLSYEQYF
DNA: TGTGCCATCAGTGTGCGGCCGCAGGATCTATCCTACGAGCAGTACTTC

size: NA
D: NA
V: TRBV10-3
J: TRBJ1-2
CDR3: CAIQGGRDYGYTF
DNA: TGTGCCATTCAAGGAGGGAGGGACTATGGCTACACCTTC

size: NA
D: NA
V: TRBV12-3/TRBV12-4
J: TRBJ1-6
CDR3: CASSLVGTDSPLHF
DNA: TGTGCCAGCAGTTTAGTAGGGACGGATTCACCCCTCCACTTT

size: NA
D: NA
V: TRBV9
J: TRBJ2-5
CDR3: CASSVGGGGPEETQYF
DNA: TGTGCCAGCAGCGTAGGAGGGGGGGGGCCAGAAGAGACCCAGTACTTC

size: NA
D: NA
V: TRBV27
J: TRBJ1-2
CDR3: CASSRFWGSDYGYTF
DNA: TGTGCCAGCAGCCGATTCTGGGGTTCCGACTATGGCTACACCTTC

size: many
D: NA
V: TRBV6-1
J: TRBJ2-7
CDR3: CASSEGWDAVYEQYF
DNA: TGTGCCAGCAGTGAAGGTTGGGACGCCGTCTACGAGCAGTACTTC

size: NA
D: NA
V: TRBV29-1
J: TRBJ2-5
CDR3: CSVKTVQETQYF
DNA: TGCAGCGTTAAGACGGTACAAGAGACCCAGTACTTC

size: many
D: NA
V: TRBV10-2
J: TRBJ1-6
CDR3: CASSEWGAIAPLHF
DNA: TGCGCCAGCAGTGAGTGGGGGGCGATTGCACCCCTCCACTTT

size: many
D: NA
V: TRBV20-1
J: TRBJ2-1
CDR3: CSARSATSNKQFF
DNA: TGCAGTGCTAGATCCGCTACTTCCAATAAGCAGTTCTTC

size: NA
D: NA
V: TRBV28
J: TRBJ2-7
CDR3: CASSLITVRYEQYF
DNA: TGTGCCAGCAGTTTGATTACAGTTCGGTACGAGCAGTACTTC

size: few
D: TRBD2
V: TRBV24-1
J: TRBJ2-3
CDR3: CATSDNGLAGLDTQYF
DNA: TGTGCCACCAGTGACAATGGACTAGCGGGGTTGGATACGCAGTATTTT

size: many
D: NA
V: TRBV20-1
J: TRBJ2-1
CDR3: CSARVGAGTVYNEQFF
DNA: TGCAGTGCTAGAGTCGGTGCGGGGACCGTCTACAATGAGCAGTTCTTC

size: few
D: NA
V: TRBV6-1
J: TRBJ1-5
CDR3: CASTINQGQPQHF
DNA: TGTGCCAGCACCATAAATCAGGGGCAGCCCCAGCATTTT

size: few
D: TRBD1
V: TRBV9
J: TRBJ2-4
CDR3: CASSGGGQGNIQYF
DNA: TGTGCCAGCAGCGGAGGCGGACAGGGGAACATTCAGTACTTC

size: many
D: TRBD1
V: TRBV20-1
J: TRBJ2-7
CDR3: CSARGVGDRAYEQYF
DNA: TGCAGTGCTAGAGGAGTTGGGGACAGAGCCTACGAGCAGTACTTC

size: many
D: NA
V: TRBV2
J: TRBJ2-7
CDR3: CASKGGRGTASGSSYEQYF
DNA: TGTGCCAGCAAGGGGGGTCGAGGGACTGCGTCGGGCAGCTCCTACGAGCAGTACTTC

size: NA
D: NA
V: TRBV20-1
J: TRBJ2-5
CDR3: CSATRTVQETQYF
DNA: TGCAGTGCCACAAGGACAGTACAAGAGACCCAGTACTTC

size: few
D: NA
V: TRBV20-1
J: TRBJ1-5
CDR3: CSATHGQANQPQHF
DNA: TGCAGTGCTACGCACGGGCAGGCAAATCAGCCCCAGCATTTT

size: NA
D: NA
V: TRBV9
J: TRBJ1-1
CDR3: CASSDQGRLNIQNTEAFF
DNA: TGTGCCAGCAGCGACCAGGGGCGCCTAAATATTCAGAACACTGAAGCTTTCTTT

size: few
D: TRBD2
V: TRBV6-1
J: TRBJ2-3
CDR3: CASRSLAGSTDTQYF
DNA: TGTGCCAGCAGGTCGCTAGCGGGTAGCACAGATACGCAGTATTTT

size: many
D: NA
V: TRBV12-3/TRBV12-4
J: TRBJ2-7
CDR3: CASSFGKLPYEQYF
DNA: TGTGCCAGCAGTTTCGGTAAATTACCCTACGAGCAGTACTTC

size: NA
D: NA
V: TRBV28
J: TRBJ1-5
CDR3: CASSNLLGGTPQHF
DNA: TGTGCCAGCAGTAACCTCCTAGGGGGGACGCCCCAGCATTTT

size: many
D: NA
V: TRBV10-3
J: TRBJ2-1
CDR3: CAIRTSGMNEQFF
DNA: TGTGCCATCAGGACTAGTGGAATGAATGAGCAGTTCTTC

size: NA
D: TRBD1
V: TRBV20-1
J: TRBJ1-6
CDR3: CSARDGQGGFNSPLHF
DNA: TGCAGTGCTAGAGATGGACAGGGAGGATTTAATTCACCCCTCCACTTT

size: few
D: TRBD2
V: TRBV7-2
J: TRBJ2-1
CDR3: CASSPIAGGPYNEQFF
DNA: TGTGCCAGCAGCCCGATAGCGGGGGGACCCTACAATGAGCAGTTCTTC